The 10 T cell receptor beta chains given below trace back to one sample, sequenced in a study of cytotoxic CD8 clonotypes in ibrutinib-treated CLL. Here immunoSEQ multiplex PCR was the method, and the copy in TCRdb shows in-frame clones only, minus some. The table lists approximately 200,000 clones, around 72% of them singletons, with around an eighth in the top ten. This specimen consisted of PBMCs, obtained after 24 months of ibrutinib treatment. The receptor source for this set is a human donor with chronic lymphocytic leukemia.

The chain couples TRBV6-5 to TRBJ2-3, with no clear D. Trimming left V 2 bases short and J 2 bases short, with 14 bases between. Germline assignment: CDR1 MNHEY and CDR2 SVGAGI. The CDR3 length is 16 residues. The CDR3: CASSYEHSTNTDTQYF. The DNA for the CDR3 is TGTGCCAGCAGTTACGAGCATTCGACAAACACAGATACGCAGTATTTT.

The V gene is TRBV5-1, the J gene TRBJ2-1, with 7 bases matching TRBD1. V shed 0 bases, J shed 4 bases, and the junction held 4 bases outside the gene matches. The length of the CDR3 is 15 residues. From germline, CDR1 is SGHRS and CDR2 YFSETQ. The CDR3 loop reads CASSLAGTAYNEQFF. As DNA, the CDR3 is TGCGCCAGCAGCTTGGCCGGGACAGCGTACAATGAGCAGTTCTTC.

The rearrangement uses TRBV4-1 and TRBJ2-3; 8 nucleotides match TRBD2. This CDR3 is 15 amino acids long. J was trimmed by 4 bases and V by 2 bases; bases with no gene match: 5. The germline gives CDR1 MGHRA, CDR2 YSYEKL. In DNA form, the CDR3 reads TGCGCCAGCAGCCAACTGCGGGAGGCTGCAGATACGCAGTATTTT. Protein sequence: CASSQLREAADTQYF.

This chain links TRBV5-4 with TRBJ2-1; D possibly corresponds to TRBD2 (6 bases). The CDR3 totals 14 residues. Germline values: CDR1 SGHNT, CDR2 YYREEE (reference sequence). V lost 6 bases to trimming and J lost 0 bases, with 10 bases between them. As DNA, the CDR3 is TGTGCCAGCAAAGACGGGAGCTCCTACAATGAGCAGTTCTTC. The encoded protein is CASKDGSSYNEQFF.

This sequence joins TRBV19 and TRBJ1-3; D gene ambiguous. V lost 0 bases and J lost 4, with 10 bases in between. Germline V gene data show CDR1 as LNHDA and CDR2 as SQIVND (reference sequence). The CDR3 length is 15 residues. This CDR3 reads CASSIEPEAGNTIYF. The CDR3 region has the DNA TGTGCCAGTAGTATAGAACCCGAGGCGGGAAACACCATATATTTT.

V is TRBV29-1 and J is TRBJ2-3, with 13 bases lining up with TRBD2. Germline loops: CDR1 SQVTM, CDR2 ANQGSEA. This CDR3 has 15 residues. V lost 4 bases to trimming and J lost 1 base; unmatched junction nucleotides: 2. The CDR3 loop is CSVGGTSGGTDTQYF. The CDR3 DNA reads as TGCAGCGTTGGCGGGACTAGCGGGGGCACAGATACGCAGTATTTT.

In its sample, this clone was seen once. The V call is TRBV18, the J call TRBJ2-1, with D uncertain. This CDR3 has 15 amino acids. The germline CDR1 and CDR2 sequences are KGHSH and LQKENI. V lost 2 bases and J 10 bases, leaving 18 bases between the germline ends. This CDR3 is CASSPDTDLGSEQFF. CDR3 in DNA: TGTGCCAGCTCACCAGACACGGATCTAGGCTCGGAGCAGTTCTTC. Full variable domain (rest looked up from reference TRBV18 and TRBJ2-1): NAGVMQNPRHLVRRRGQEARLRCSPMKGHSHVYWYRQLPEEGLKFMVYLQKENIIDESGMPKERFSAEFPKEGPSILRIQQVVRGDSAAYFCASSPDTDLGSEQFFGPGTRLTVL.

The V and J genes are TRBV7-6 and TRBJ1-1, with 9 bases identical to TRBD1. The germline gives CDR1 SGHVS, CDR2 FNYEAQ. The CDR3 has 16 residues. V dropped 0 bases and J dropped 1; count of bases not matched to a gene: 3. CDR3 sequence (DNA): TGTGCCAGCAGCTTAGCACAGGGGGCTACGAACACTGAAGCTTTCTTT. It specifies CASSLAQGATNTEAFF.

This clone was counted only a few times. The V and J genes are TRBV5-1 and TRBJ1-1; D unclear. The V end lost 4 bases, the J end lost 4 bases, and 14 bases lay between the germline ends. CDR1 is SGHRS, CDR2 YFSETQ, per germline. The CDR3 contains 14 residues. The CDR3 bases are TGCGCCAGCAGCCCCGGGCTAAGGATCACTGAAGCTTTCTTT. Translated: CASSPGLRITEAFF.

This clone was seen a handful of times. The chain joins TRBV2 to TRBJ1-4; D is unresolved. The V gene lost 5 bases and the J gene lost 8 bases, with 6 bases spanning the gap. The CDR3 sequence is 11 residues long. From germline, CDR1 is SNHLY and CDR2 FYNNEI. CDR3 sequence reads: CASSIAEKLFF. For the CDR3, the DNA is TGTGCCAGCAGTATCGCAGAAAAACTGTTTTTT. Together with reference TRBV2 and TRBJ1-4, the CDR3 gives the full variable domain: EPEVTQTPSHQVTQMGQEVILRCVPISNHLYFYWYRQILGQKVEFLVSFYNNEISEKSEIFDDQFSVERPDGSNFTLKIRSTKLEDSAMYFCASSIAEKLFFGSGTQLSVL.